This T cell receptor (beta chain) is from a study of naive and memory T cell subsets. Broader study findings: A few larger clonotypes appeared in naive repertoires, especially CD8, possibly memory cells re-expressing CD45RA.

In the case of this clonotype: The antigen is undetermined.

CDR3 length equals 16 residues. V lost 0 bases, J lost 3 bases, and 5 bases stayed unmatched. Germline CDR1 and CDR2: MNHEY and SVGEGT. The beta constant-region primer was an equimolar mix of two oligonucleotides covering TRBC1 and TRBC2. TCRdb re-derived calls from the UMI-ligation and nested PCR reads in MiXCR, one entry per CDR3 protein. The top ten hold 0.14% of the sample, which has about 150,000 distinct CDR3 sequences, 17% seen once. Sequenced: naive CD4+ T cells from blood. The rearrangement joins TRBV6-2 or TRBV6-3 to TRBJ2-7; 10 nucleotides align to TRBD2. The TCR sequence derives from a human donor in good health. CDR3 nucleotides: TGTGCCAGCAGTTACTCTCCGGGACTAGCGCTCTACGAGCAGTACTTC. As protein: CASSYSPGLALYEQYF.